This TCR delta chain originates from a study of gamma-delta chains in newborns, infants, children. Study information: Innate gammadelta T cells reportedly expand polyclonally right after birth, driven by microbial exposure, per the title.

The CDR3 is made up of 19 amino acids. Germline V gene lookup returns CDR1 TVYSNPD and CDR2 GDNSRS (reference sequence). V was pared by 2 bases and J by 0 bases, with 28 bases between. This clone has a handful of counts. TCRdb called clones anew from the reads with CATT. The top ten clones hold around 22% of a sample with 15,000 or so delta-chain clones, 7% to 8.5% of them seen once. The receptor was derived from a child who was a newborn, infant or young child, either healthy, febrile or measles-vaccinated (not recorded which). This chain links TRDV3 with TRDJ1; D not certain. The specimen was blood. The CDR3 reads CAFFIPRGTIGLNTDKLIF. Written as DNA, the CDR3 is TGTGCCTTTTTCATCCCGCGAGGCACTATAGGTCTTAACACCGATAAACTCATCTTT.